This is a list of T cell receptor beta chains from one sample in a study of cytomegalovirus exposure and HLA in healthy donors. Assay used: immunoSEQ multiplex PCR; TCRdb lists only in-frame clones, some missing. This sample has about 40,000 clones, with 93% found just once. The specimen was PBMCs. These receptors originate from a woman younger than 30 in good health and CMV-seronegative. The CDR3 runs from the conserved cysteine through the conserved F or W. Each record gives: clone size, J gene, D gene, V gene, CDR3 DNA, CDR3 protein. D genes are given only for firm matches. The size of a clone is reported for some rows only, either as once, few or many, or as a class for expanded clones.

-	TRBJ1-1	-	TRBV6-6	TGTGCCAGCAGTGACGGGGGTATGAACACTGAAGCTTTCTTT	CASSDGGMNTEAFF
-	TRBJ2-1	TRBD2	TRBV6-4	TGTGCCAGCAGTGTTGCTAGCGGGAGCTACAATGAGCAGTTCTTC	CASSVASGSYNEQFF
-	TRBJ2-2	-	TRBV5-6	TGTGCCAGCAGCTTGGTGCAGACCGGGGAGCTGTTTTTT	CASSLVQTGELFF
-	TRBJ2-3	TRBD2	TRBV7-2	TGTGCCAGCAGTTGGCGGGGGGCTGCAGATACGCAGTATTTT	CASSWRGAADTQYF
once	TRBJ1-1	TRBD1	TRBV18	TGTGCCAGCCAACCGGGACAGGGGGCTATGAACACTGAAGCTTTCTTT	CASQPGQGAMNTEAFF
few	TRBJ2-1	-	TRBV28	TGTGCCAGCAGCTCGGACAGTTACAATGAGCAGTTCTTC	CASSSDSYNEQFF
once	TRBJ2-4	-	TRBV29-1	TGCAGCGTTGAAGATACAGGGGGGGGTACAGTAGCCAAAAACATTCAGTACTTC	CSVEDTGGGTVAKNIQYF
-	TRBJ1-2	-	TRBV27	TGTGCCAGCAGTTTATCAGACTTATATGGCTACACCTTC	CASSLSDLYGYTF
-	TRBJ2-1	-	TRBV5-1	TGCGCCAGCACTCTTGGGACTTCTCCGAATGAGCAGTTCTTC	CASTLGTSPNEQFF
-	TRBJ2-7	-	TRBV10-1	TGCGCCAGCAGTGAGTCGGCAGGATACGAGCAGTACTTC	CASSESAGYEQYF
-	TRBJ2-2	TRBD1	TRBV10-2	TGCGCCAGCAGCTCCGGGACAGGGTTAAACACCGGGGAGCTGTTTTTT	CASSSGTGLNTGELFF
-	TRBJ1-2	-	TRBV5-8	TGTGCCAGCAGCCCCTGGGTCCCGGCAGACGGGGATGGCTACACCTTC	CASSPWVPADGDGYTF
-	TRBJ1-5	-	TRBV9	TGTGCCAGCAGCGTAGAAAAGGGAGAAAGGCAGCCCCAGCATTTT	CASSVEKGERQPQHF
-	TRBJ1-4	TRBD1	TRBV5-5	TGTGCCAGCAGCTTGGTCGGGACAGGGTATGAAAAACTGTTTTTT	CASSLVGTGYEKLFF
-	TRBJ2-7	TRBD2	TRBV4-1	TGCGCCAGCAGCCAAGGACTAGCGGGAATCGGCGAGCAGTACTTC	CASSQGLAGIGEQYF
-	TRBJ2-3	-	TRBV6-6	TGTGCCAGCAGGCTACAGGGCTCCACAGATACGCAGTATTTT	CASRLQGSTDTQYF
-	TRBJ2-7	-	TRBV6-1	TGTGCCAGCGCCGTCCTGGCAGGGTCCGAGCAGTACTTC	CASAVLAGSEQYF
-	TRBJ2-6	TRBD1	TRBV19	TGTGCCAGTATGACAGGGGGCGCCTCTGGGGCCAACGTCCTGACTTTC	CASMTGGASGANVLTF
few	TRBJ2-5	-	TRBV6-1	TGTGCCAGCTTCGGTGGACTACCCGAGACCCAGTACTTC	CASFGGLPETQYF
once	TRBJ1-3	TRBD1	TRBV5-1	TGCGCCAGCAGCCCAGGGACAGGGGGCGTCGGAAACACCATATATTTT	CASSPGTGGVGNTIYF
-	TRBJ2-1	TRBD2	TRBV7-8	TGTGCCAGCAGCCCCGCCGGGGGACTAGCGGGACGCAACTCCTACAATGAGCAGTTCTTC	CASSPAGGLAGRNSYNEQFF
once	TRBJ1-2	-	TRBV2	TGTGCCAGCAGCGCTCAGGGGATATCTAACTATGGCTACACCTTC	CASSAQGISNYGYTF
-	TRBJ2-7	-	TRBV6-5	TGTGCCAGCAGACGCGACAGTAGCGAGCAGTACTTC	CASRRDSSEQYF
-	TRBJ1-3	-	TRBV5-1	TGCGCCAGCAGCTCAGGGAATCCCACTGGAAACACCATATATTTT	CASSSGNPTGNTIYF
-	TRBJ1-2	TRBD1	TRBV18	TGTGCCAGCTCACCACCGTCACAGGGGTTGGTTGGCTACACCTTC	CASSPPSQGLVGYTF
-	TRBJ2-3	-	TRBV7-6	TGTGCCAGCAGCGGCGGTAGCCAGGGCCGTTTGGATACGCAGTATTTT	CASSGGSQGRLDTQYF
-	TRBJ1-4	TRBD1	TRBV28	TGTGCCAGCAGTTCCGGGACAGTAGAAAAAAAACTGTTTTTT	CASSSGTVEKKLFF
-	TRBJ2-5	-	TRBV19	TGTGCCAGTAGTACCCCAGGAACCCAGTACTTC	CASSTPGTQYF
-	TRBJ2-3	TRBD2	TRBV6-4	TGTGCCAGCAGTGACTCTATCGCGGGAGGGGCAGATACGCAGTATTTT	CASSDSIAGGADTQYF
-	TRBJ2-5	TRBD1	TRBV9	TGTGCCAGCAGCCCCCTCGGGACAGGGAAGGAGACCCAGTACTTC	CASSPLGTGKETQYF
-	TRBJ2-1	-	TRBV4-2	TGTGCCAGCAGCCAAGGTCGGGTCCCGAATGAGCAGTTCTTC	CASSQGRVPNEQFF
-	TRBJ2-1	-	TRBV28	TGTGCCAGCAGTTTACTAGCGAACTACAATGAGCAGTTCTTC	CASSLLANYNEQFF
-	TRBJ2-1	TRBD2	TRBV7-9	TGTGCCAGCAGCCACGGACTAGCGGTGGGGGGTGAGCAGTTCTTC	CASSHGLAVGGEQFF
-	TRBJ2-3	TRBD2	TRBV10-1	TGCGCCAGCAGTGAGACGGGACTAGATACGTTGGATACGCAGTATTTT	CASSETGLDTLDTQYF
-	TRBJ2-1	-	TRBV6-6	TGTGCCAGCAGCCCGGGATCATACAATGAGCAGTTCTTC	CASSPGSYNEQFF
once	TRBJ1-2	TRBD1	TRBV29-1	TGCAGCGTGGGGACAGGATTTGGCTACACCTTC	CSVGTGFGYTF
-	TRBJ1-4	-	TRBV6-5	TGTGCCAGCAGTTACAGTCCAGGGGTGGATGAAAAACTGTTTTTT	CASSYSPGVDEKLFF
-	TRBJ1-5	-	TRBV4-1	TGCGCCAGCAGCCAAGAGGCGGGGGGCAATCAGCCCCAGCATTTT	CASSQEAGGNQPQHF
once	TRBJ2-2	-	TRBV5-1	TGCGCCAGCAGCTTTGACAGTAACACCGGGGAGCTGTTTTTT	CASSFDSNTGELFF
-	TRBJ2-1	-	TRBV11-3	TGTGCCAGCAGCTTAGATTGGCTGGTAGAGTTCTACACAGATGAGCAGTTCTTC	CASSLDWLVEFYTDEQFF
few	TRBJ2-7	TRBD2	TRBV5-1	TGCGCCAGCAGCTTGAAGGCGGGAGAGGGCTACGAGCAGTACTTC	CASSLKAGEGYEQYF
-	TRBJ2-3	-	TRBV30	TGTGCCTGGACAGGGGGAGGAGATACGCAGTATTTT	CAWTGGGDTQYF
-	TRBJ2-7	-	TRBV18	TGTGCCAGCTCACGTCAGGAAACCTACGAGCAGTACTTC	CASSRQETYEQYF
-	TRBJ1-2	-	TRBV28	TGTGCCAGCAGTTTACTCCGGGGGGTGGGGGGTAACTATGGCTACACCTTC	CASSLLRGVGGNYGYTF
-	TRBJ2-3	-	TRBV28	TGTGCCAGCAGCCGAACAGACCGACAGGATACGCAGTATTTT	CASSRTDRQDTQYF
-	TRBJ1-1	TRBD1	TRBV10-3	TGTGCCATCAGTGAGTTGACAGGGTACACTGAAGCTTTCTTT	CAISELTGYTEAFF
few	TRBJ2-7	-	TRBV10-3	TGTGCCATCAGTGAGAGCTCGAACTACGAGCAGTACTTC	CAISESSNYEQYF
-	TRBJ2-7	TRBD1	TRBV5-5	TGTGCCAGCAGCTCAGTTTACCGGGACAGGCGATACGAGCAGTACTTC	CASSSVYRDRRYEQYF